The present entry profiles one T cell receptor beta chain with its context. As processed by the authors: Quantification of nucleated cells was approximated via reference gene primer amplification. Repertoires were generated with immunoSEQ multiplex PCR, while TCRdb's copy carries only in-frame clones and drops some. The D gene and trimming were derived from the DNA, and the V and J assignments and clone size from that table. The profile shows tens of thousands of clones, nearly 90% of them singletons. The CDR3 contains 18 residues. V shed 5 bases and J 0 bases; nucleotides not matched to a gene: 10. CDR1 MNHNY and CDR2 SVGAGI come from the germline V gene (reference sequence). This entry is derived from a study of blood T cell repertoires in COVID-19. As for the study in general: The United States, Italy and Spain provided the acute and convalescent COVID-19 samples. Sample material is recorded as cDNA or gDNA derived from T cells, B-cell-depleted T cells, or PBMCs.

The sample consisted of peripheral blood. The chain uses TRBV6-6 and TRBJ2-3, with 11 bases matching TRBD2. The source of this sequence is a man aged 45 to 65 with active COVID-19. The CDR3 nucleotides are TGTGCCAGCAGTCTCCGGACTAGCGGGTTATCTAGCACAGATACGCAGTATTTT. It codes for CASSLRTSGLSSTDTQYF.